What follows are 28 T cell receptor beta chains derived from one specimen sequenced in a study of blood T cell repertoires in COVID-19. Method: immunoSEQ multiplex PCR; TCRdb's copy keeps in-frame clones and lacks some. The sample holds roughly 26,000 clones; 92% are singletons and the top ten take about 2.8%. Sequences were obtained from peripheral blood. These receptors all stem from a human donor in a cohort sampled during active COVID-19.

The V and J genes are TRBV7-9 and TRBJ1-1; D unresolved. This CDR3 comprises 12 residues. The germline V gene encodes CDR1 SEHNR and CDR2 FQNEAQ (reference sequence). In DNA, the CDR3 is TGTGCTGGGTCGTGGAGGAGCACTGAAGCTTTCTTT. Its translation is CAGSWRSTEAFF.

This chain uses TRBV10-2 with TRBJ1-1; unclear D gene. V was clipped by 10 bases and J by 4 bases, with 19 bases between them. The CDR3 is 14 amino acids. Per the germline V gene, CDR1 is WSHSY and CDR2 is SAAADI. The CDR3 coding sequence is TGCGCCACTACAGAGGGCAGAACTAGCACTGAAGCTTTCTTT. Its protein product is CATTEGRTSTEAFF.

The chain links TRBV7-9 to TRBJ2-6; D call uncertain. Germline CDR1 SEHNR, CDR2 FQNEAQ (reference sequence). The CDR3 runs to 15 residues. The V gene lost 0 bases and the J gene lost 2 bases, with 5 bases spanning the gap. CDR3 in amino acids: CASSLALAGANVLTF. The CDR3 DNA reads TGTGCCAGCAGCTTAGCCTTAGCTGGGGCCAACGTCCTGACTTTC.

The CDR3 DNA reads TGCGCCAGCAGTGAGTCACGGGGAGGCCAACGAGAGACCCAGTACTTC. It translates to CASSESRGGQRETQYF. The chain recombines TRBV10-1 with TRBJ2-5, with a tentative D call TRBD2 (6 bases). In germline, CDR1 is WNHNN, CDR2 SYGVQD (reference sequence). The CDR3 runs to 16 residues. V was clipped by 0 bases and J by 4 bases, with 15 bases between them.

This chain connects TRBV6-5 to TRBJ2-3; tentative D call: TRBD2 (7 bases). CDR1 and CDR2 from the germline V gene are MNHEY and SVGAGI. The CDR3 consists of 14 residues. V was cut by 10 bases and J by 9 bases, with 23 bases left in between. The CDR3 bases are TGTGCCACCATGGGGGGGGCGTCCTTTGACACGCAGTATTTT. Its translation: CATMGGASFDTQYF.

This rearrangement joins TRBV29-1 to TRBJ2-7; TRBD1 is a possible D gene (7 bases). CDR1 and CDR2 from the germline V gene are SQVTM and ANQGSEA. V was shortened by 6 bases and J by 0 bases, with 12 bases between the two germline ends. The CDR3 contains 13 residues. The CDR3 loop is CSVRDSSSYEQYF. The CDR3 nucleotides are TGCAGCGTGCGGGACAGCTCCTCCTACGAGCAGTACTTC.

The chain joins TRBV7-9 to TRBJ2-7, with TRBD1 matching 8 bases. V was clipped by 2 bases and J by 5 bases; unmatched bases: 5. Germline CDR1 reads SEHNR; CDR2 reads FQNEAQ (reference sequence). This CDR3 has 14 residues. The DNA of the CDR3 is TGTGCCAGCAGCTTAACAGGGGGTTTGGACGAGCAGTACTTC. This translates into CASSLTGGLDEQYF. Together with reference TRBV7-9 and TRBJ2-7, the CDR3 gives the full variable domain: DTGVSQNPRHKITKRGQNVTFRCDPISEHNRLYWYRQTLGQGPEFLTYFQNEAQLEKSRLLSDRFSAERPKGSFSTLEIQRTEQGDSAMYLCASSLTGGLDEQYFGPGTRLTVT.

The V call is TRBV25-1, the J call TRBJ1-2; no firm D call. V lost 1 base to trimming and J lost 5 bases, with 8 bases between them. The CDR3 loop spans 13 amino acids. CDR1 is MGHDK and CDR2 is SYGVNS in the germline V gene. CDR3 sequence: CASSESERYGYTF. The DNA for the CDR3 is TGTGCCAGCAGTGAATCCGAGAGGTATGGCTACACCTTC.

This sequence joins TRBV20-1 and TRBJ2-5; 8 bases map to TRBD1. This CDR3 comprises 13 residues. The germline V gene has CDR1 DFQATT and CDR2 SNEGSKA (reference sequence). The junction had 5 bases not matched to a gene; V was cut back by 3 bases and J by 5 bases. The CDR3 loop is CSASGQGAETQYF. CDR3 bases: TGCAGTGCTAGTGGGCAGGGGGCTGAGACCCAGTACTTC.

The V gene is TRBV6-5, the J gene TRBJ2-3; 8 bases are a match to TRBD2. CDR1 is MNHEY and CDR2 is SVGAGI in the germline V gene. This CDR3 has 15 residues. V dropped 6 bases and J dropped 2; count of bases not matched to a gene: 7. In DNA, the CDR3 is TGTGCCAGCAGCCCAAACGGACTAGCCACAGATACGCAGTATTTT. Translated, it gives CASSPNGLATDTQYF.

The chain carries TRBV7-6 and TRBJ2-1; weak D call: TRBD2 (5 bases). CDR3 length: 16 residues. Germline V gene sequence: CDR1 SGHVS, CDR2 FNYEAQ. Trimming shortened V by 5 bases and J by 0 bases, and 14 bases separated the two germline ends. The CDR3 DNA reads as TGTGCCAGCAGCCCGACGCCGGGAAACTCCTACAATGAGCAGTTCTTC. The encoded protein is CASSPTPGNSYNEQFF.

The V and J genes are TRBV19 and TRBJ1-2; D gene uncertain. Germline V lookup: CDR1 LNHDA, CDR2 SQIVND (reference sequence). The V gene lost 10 bases and the J gene lost 1 base, with 10 bases spanning the gap. The CDR3 totals 12 residues. CDR3 in amino acids: CATSVHNYGYTF. CDR3 nucleotides: TGTGCCACCTCGGTCCATAACTATGGCTACACCTTC.

This clone was picked up a small number of times. The chain couples TRBV5-4 to TRBJ1-2; perhaps TRBD1 as D (6 bases). Germline CDR1 is SGHNT and CDR2 is YYREEE (reference sequence). V was trimmed by 1 base and J by 5 bases, leaving 9 bases between them. This CDR3 is built from 13 residues. Written as DNA, the CDR3 is TGTGCCAGCAGCTTGTACAGGGAATATGGCTACACCTTC. This codes for CASSLYREYGYTF. Based on the CDR3 plus reference TRBV5-4 and TRBJ1-2, the full variable domain is ETGVTQSPTHLIKTRGQQVTLRCSSQSGHNTVSWYQQALGQGPQFIFQYYREEENGRGNFPPRFSGLQFPNYSSELNVNALELDDSALYLCASSLYREYGYTFGSGTRLTVV.

This chain uses TRBV29-1 with TRBJ2-3, with D possibly TRBD2 on 6 matching bases. Trimming pared 7 bases from V and 0 bases from J, leaving 20 bases between. Germline loops: CDR1 SQVTM, CDR2 ANQGSEA. This CDR3 region has 16 residues. CDR3 DNA: TGCAGCGGATGGGGACTTCTACATCGTAGCACAGATACGCAGTATTTT. Protein sequence: CSGWGLLHRSTDTQYF.

The chain joins TRBV2 to TRBJ2-7; a weak D match, TRBD1 (5 bases). V lost 7 bases and J 4 bases, leaving 14 bases between the germline ends. Germline V gene lookup returns CDR1 SNHLY and CDR2 FYNNEI. CDR3 size: 13 residues. The DNA for the CDR3 is TGTGCCAGCAATAGACAGACATCATACGAGCAGTACTTC. It specifies CASNRQTSYEQYF.

J is TRBJ2-5 and V is TRBV5-1, with 11 bases fitting TRBD2. This CDR3 is 17 amino acids long. Germline-derived CDR1 and CDR2 are SGHRS and YFSETQ. Unmatched junction bases numbered 10, after V lost 2 bases and J lost 4 bases. The CDR3 reads CASSFLAGGQRRETQYF. CDR3 coding DNA: TGCGCCAGCAGCTTCTTAGCGGGGGGGCAACGTAGAGAGACCCAGTACTTC.

The chain couples TRBV27 to TRBJ1-1, with no clear D. The CDR3 covers 14 residues. V lost 0 bases, J lost 3 bases, and 8 bases lay in between. In germline, CDR1 is MNHEY, CDR2 SMNVEV (reference sequence). In DNA form, the CDR3 reads TGTGCCAGCAGTTTATCCAGCAGGTACACTGAAGCTTTCTTT. Encoded protein: CASSLSSRYTEAFF.

The chain links TRBV5-5 to TRBJ2-7, with D perhaps TRBD1 (6 bases). V was cut by 5 bases and J by 1 base, with 16 bases left in between. Per germline, CDR1 SGHKS and CDR2 YYEKEE (reference sequence). This CDR3 is 15 amino acids long. CDR3 coding DNA: TGTGCCAGCAGGGTGGGGGCGGGTTCGTCCTACGAGCAGTACGTC. Translating it yields CASRVGAGSSYEQYV.

The chain recombines TRBV6-2 or TRBV6-3 with TRBJ1-5; TRBD1 might be the D (6 bases). This CDR3 has 16 amino acids. Per germline, CDR1 MNHEY and CDR2 SVGEGT. V lost 2 bases, J lost 0 bases, and 11 bases lay in between. The CDR3 loop is CASSYGTGYSNQPQHF. The CDR3 DNA is TGTGCCAGCAGTTACGGAACAGGGTATAGCAATCAGCCCCAGCATTTT.

The rearrangement joins TRBV6-1 to TRBJ1-1; TRBD1 matches at 8 bases. Germline-derived CDR1 and CDR2 are MNHNS and SASEGT. The CDR3 contains 16 residues. The V and J ends lost 0 bases and 0 bases, in that order; junction bases with no gene match: 3. The CDR3 DNA sequence: TGTGCCAGCAGTGAAGCCCCGACAGGGGTGAACACTGAAGCTTTCTTT. Translation: CASSEAPTGVNTEAFF.

This clone appeared once. The chain has TRBV11-2 and TRBJ2-2; TRBD2 agrees at 9 bases. The V segment lost 3 bases and the J segment 3 bases; nucleotides outside the gene matches: 2. The germline V gene encodes CDR1 SGHAT and CDR2 FQNNGV. The CDR3 runs to 15 residues. The CDR3 sequence is CASSLASGDTGELFF. For the CDR3, the DNA is TGTGCCAGCAGCTTGGCTAGCGGGGACACCGGGGAGCTGTTTTTT. Filled out from reference TRBV11-2 and TRBJ2-2, the complete variable domain reads EAGVAQSPRYKIIEKRQSVAFWCNPISGHATLYWYQQILGQGPKLLIQFQNNGVVDDSQLPKDRFSAERLKGVDSTLKIQPAKLEDSAVYLCASSLASGDTGELFFGEGSRLTVL.

The V and J genes are TRBV15 and TRBJ1-5; a possible D gene is TRBD1 (5 bases). Trimming took 4 bases from V and 4 from J, leaving 17 bases between them. In germline, CDR1 is LNHNV, CDR2 YYDKDF (reference sequence). The CDR3 runs 16 residues. In DNA, the CDR3 is TGTGCCACCAGCACCATAACCGCAGGGCGGAATCAGCCCCAGCATTTT. It is translated as CATSTITAGRNQPQHF.

CDR3 nucleotide sequence: TGTGCCAGCACCCTGGGGATGGGCAGGGGGGACACCGGGGAGCTGTTTTTT. Its translation: CASTLGMGRGDTGELFF. The chain recombines TRBV28 with TRBJ2-2; a weak D match, TRBD1 (7 bases). Trimming removed 7 bases at V and 3 bases at J, with 21 bases between. The CDR3 totals 17 residues. Germline V lookup: CDR1 MDHEN, CDR2 SYDVKM.

This clone appeared once. The V call is TRBV27, the J call TRBJ1-1; D is unresolved. Germline V gene sequence: CDR1 MNHEY, CDR2 SMNVEV (reference sequence). The ends were cut back, 6 bases at V and 1 base at J, with 12 bases in the middle. The CDR3 contains 14 residues. The CDR3 DNA is TGTGCCAGCAGGTCCGTTCCCGGGAACACTGAAGCTTTCTTT. Residues: CASRSVPGNTEAFF.

This chain uses TRBV27 with TRBJ1-2, with D possibly TRBD1 on 6 matching bases. The germline V and J ends were trimmed by 5 bases and 5 bases, with 12 bases remaining between them. CDR3 length: 13 amino acids. Germline loops: CDR1 MNHEY, CDR2 SMNVEV (reference sequence). In nucleotides, the CDR3 is TGTGCCAGCAGTCCGACAGGAGGTTATGGCTACACCTTC. Its translation: CASSPTGGYGYTF.

This clone was picked up one time. This rearrangement joins TRBV20-1 to TRBJ2-5; D is unresolved. The V end was cut by 2 bases, the J end by 5 bases, with 6 bases between. This CDR3 spans 11 amino acids. CDR1 is DFQATT, CDR2 SNEGSKA, per germline (reference sequence). CDR3 residues: CSARSEETQYF. Written as DNA, the CDR3 is TGCAGTGCTAGAAGCGAGGAGACCCAGTACTTC.

The chain is built from TRBV7-9 and TRBJ2-3; no clear D. V lost 5 bases and J 6 bases, leaving 12 bases between the germline ends. The CDR3 loop spans 13 amino acids. Germline V gene lookup returns CDR1 SEHNR and CDR2 FQNEAQ (reference sequence). CDR3 sequence: CASSDPSADTQYF. In DNA form, the CDR3 reads TGTGCCAGCAGCGATCCCTCTGCGGATACGCAGTATTTT.

The V and J genes are TRBV4-1 and TRBJ2-4, with D unclear. Germline V lookup: CDR1 MGHRA, CDR2 YSYEKL. The CDR3 is 17 amino acids. With 3 bases removed from V and 0 bases from J, the gap between germline ends came to 15 bases. The CDR3 coding sequence is TGCGCCAGCAGCCACCCTCAGCGTTATGGAGCCAAAAACATTCAGTACTTC. This gives the protein CASSHPQRYGAKNIQYF.